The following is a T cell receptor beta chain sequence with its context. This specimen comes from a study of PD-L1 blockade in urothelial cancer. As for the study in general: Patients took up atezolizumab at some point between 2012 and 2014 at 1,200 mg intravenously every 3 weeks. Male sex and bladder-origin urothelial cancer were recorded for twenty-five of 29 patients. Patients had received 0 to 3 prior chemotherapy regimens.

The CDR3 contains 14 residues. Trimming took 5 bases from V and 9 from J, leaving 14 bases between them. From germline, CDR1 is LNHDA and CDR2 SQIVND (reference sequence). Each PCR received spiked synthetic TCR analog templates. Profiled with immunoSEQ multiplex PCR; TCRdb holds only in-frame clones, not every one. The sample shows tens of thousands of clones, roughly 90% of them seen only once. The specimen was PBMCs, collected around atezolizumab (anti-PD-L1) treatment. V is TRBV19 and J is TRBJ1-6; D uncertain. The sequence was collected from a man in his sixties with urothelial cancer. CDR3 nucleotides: TGTGCCAGTAGTCTTCCGGGAGTTAGTTCACCCCTCCACTTT. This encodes CASSLPGVSSPLHF. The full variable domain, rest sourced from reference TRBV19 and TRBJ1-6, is DGGITQSPKYLFRKEGQNVTLSCEQNLNHDAMYWYRQDPGQGLRLIYYSQIVNDFQKGDIAEGYSVSREKKESFPLTVTSAQKNPTAFYLCASSLPGVSSPLHFGNGTRLTVT.